These T cell receptor beta chains were read from a single sample in a study of identical twins. TCRdb independently ran MiXCR on the 5' RACE reads; one entry per CDR3 protein. The sample shows 520,000 or so distinct CDR3 sequences, roughly a fifth of them seen only once. A further study also used this sample, focusing on T cells expressing NK-cell markers.

The sequencing input was CD4+ T cells sorted from blood. These TCRs come from a woman aged 18-30 years in good health. Each CDR3 is given with its conserved first and last residue. D genes are given only for firm matches. Rows give clone size only sometimes, using once, few, many, or a class for an expanded clone.

D gene,clone size,V gene,J gene,CDR3 protein,CDR3 DNA
.,.,TRBV3-1,TRBJ1-2,CASSQHAGQIYGYTF,TGTGCCAGCAGCCAACATGCGGGACAAATCTATGGCTACACCTTC
TRBD1,once,TRBV15,TRBJ2-6,CATSRGQFSGANVLTF,TGTGCCACCAGCAGGGGACAGTTCTCTGGGGCCAACGTCCTGACTTTC
.,few,TRBV29-1,TRBJ2-6,CSVPVYSGANVLTF,TGCAGCGTTCCCGTTTATAGTGGGGCCAACGTCCTGACTTTC
.,.,TRBV9,TRBJ2-7,CASSVGFGSAEQYF,TGTGCCAGCAGCGTAGGATTTGGTTCAGCCGAGCAGTACTTC
.,.,TRBV9,TRBJ2-1,CASSVEQTRKQFF,TGTGCCAGCAGCGTTGAACAGACTAGGAAGCAGTTCTTC
.,few,TRBV5-6,TRBJ2-5,CASSRAGTPRFLF,TGTGCCAGCAGCCGGGCCGGGACTCCGAGATTCTTGTTC
.,.,TRBV30,TRBJ1-1,CAWTGWKNTEAFF,TGTGCCTGGACAGGGTGGAAGAACACTGAAGCTTTCTTT
TRBD2,few,TRBV7-6,TRBJ2-7,CASSLVSGRSYEQYF,TGTGCCAGCAGCTTAGTTAGCGGGAGATCCTACGAGCAGTACTTC
.,.,TRBV12-3/TRBV12-4,TRBJ1-2,CASTRGRTYGHGYTF,TGTGCCAGCACCCGAGGGAGGACCTACGGGCATGGCTACACCTTC
.,.,TRBV6-5,TRBJ1-1,CASSYGGGYTEAFF,TGTGCCAGCAGTTATGGGGGCGGATACACTGAAGCTTTCTTT
.,.,TRBV9,TRBJ2-7,CASSPRGGRGSYEQYF,TGTGCCAGCAGCCCGAGGGGAGGGAGGGGGTCCTACGAGCAGTACTTC
TRBD1,many,TRBV18,TRBJ2-7,CASSPGTGNYEQYF,TGTGCCAGCAGCCCGGGGACAGGGAACTACGAGCAGTACTTC
TRBD1,few,TRBV20-1,TRBJ2-2,CSARTGTGNTGELFF,TGCAGTGCTAGAACCGGGACAGGGAACACCGGGGAGCTGTTTTTT
TRBD1,.,TRBV6-1,TRBJ2-4,CASSPGTGPPSKNIQYF,TGTGCCAGCAGTCCCGGGACAGGACCTCCTTCCAAAAACATTCAGTACTTC
TRBD1,.,TRBV12-3/TRBV12-4,TRBJ1-2,CASRGTGGVGFGGYTF,TGTGCCAGCAGAGGGACAGGGGGCGTCGGCTTCGGTGGCTACACCTTC
.,few,TRBV7-6,TRBJ1-3,CASSLGGGNTGNTIYF,TGTGCCAGCAGCTTAGGAGGCGGAAACACGGGAAACACCATATATTTT
.,.,TRBV7-9,TRBJ1-1,CASSLSGESAFF,TGTGCCAGCAGCTTAAGTGGGGAGTCAGCTTTCTTT
.,.,TRBV5-1,TRBJ2-2,CASSSPSGELFF,TGCGCCAGCAGCTCTCCAAGCGGGGAGCTGTTTTTT
.,.,TRBV25-1,TRBJ2-7,CASSERTIGVDEQYF,TGTGCCAGCAGTGAAAGGACGATCGGAGTGGACGAGCAGTACTTC
.,many,TRBV7-2,TRBJ2-1,CASSFLNNEQFF,TGTGCCAGCAGCTTTCTAAACAATGAGCAGTTCTTC
TRBD1,once,TRBV5-4,TRBJ2-3,CASSLANTGGRNTQYF,TGTGCCAGCAGCTTGGCCAACACAGGGGGCAGGAATACGCAGTATTTT
.,many,TRBV27,TRBJ1-5,CAAGRQPQHF,TGTGCCGCTGGACGGCAGCCCCAGCATTTT
.,.,TRBV5-1,TRBJ2-1,CASSINKNEQFF,TGCGCCAGCAGCATAAACAAGAATGAGCAGTTCTTC
TRBD2,.,TRBV5-6,TRBJ2-3,CASSLSGGGTQYF,TGTGCCAGCAGCTTGTCGGGGGGAGGTACGCAGTATTTT
.,.,TRBV5-1,TRBJ2-1,CASSSVGLYYNEQFF,TGCGCCAGCAGCTCGGTGGGGCTTTACTACAATGAGCAGTTCTTC
.,many,TRBV5-1,TRBJ2-1,CASSLSPGDEQFF,TGCGCCAGCAGCTTGTCCCCGGGGGATGAGCAGTTCTTC
.,.,TRBV12-3/TRBV12-4,TRBJ1-1,CASSLRGHPNTEAFF,TGTGCCAGCAGTTTGAGGGGACATCCTAACACTGAAGCTTTCTTT
.,.,TRBV15,TRBJ2-3,CATSSFLVSDTQYF,TGTGCCACCAGCAGTTTCCTCGTTTCAGATACGCAGTATTTT
TRBD2,few,TRBV20-1,TRBJ2-7,CSARYSGSYEQYF,TGCAGTGCTAGATATAGCGGGAGCTACGAGCAGTACTTC
.,.,TRBV12-3/TRBV12-4,TRBJ2-2,CASRRTPGELFF,TGTGCCAGCAGAAGGACCCCCGGGGAGCTGTTTTTT
TRBD1,.,TRBV25-1,TRBJ1-6,CASSGTGDNSPLHF,TGTGCCAGCAGTGGGACAGGGGATAATTCACCCCTCCACTTT
TRBD1,many,TRBV12-3/TRBV12-4,TRBJ2-7,CASSSGTGASYEQYF,TGTGCCAGCAGTTCCGGGACAGGGGCTTCCTACGAGCAGTACTTC
.,.,TRBV16,TRBJ2-1,CASSHLTGRRNEQFF,TGTGCCAGCAGCCATTTAACGGGCCGGCGGAATGAGCAGTTCTTC
TRBD1,few,TRBV20-1,TRBJ1-4,CSVDRGNEKLFF,TGCAGTGTCGACAGGGGGAATGAAAAACTGTTTTTT
.,.,TRBV7-9,TRBJ1-1,CASGLQGAYTEAFF,TGTGCCAGCGGGTTACAGGGAGCGTACACTGAAGCTTTCTTT
TRBD1,many,TRBV5-1,TRBJ1-1,CASSSQGASNEAFF,TGCGCCAGCAGCAGCCAGGGGGCAAGTAATGAAGCTTTCTTT
.,.,TRBV12-3/TRBV12-4,TRBJ2-3,CASSQLNSPDTQYF,TGTGCCAGCAGTCAATTAAATTCCCCAGATACGCAGTATTTT
.,many,TRBV20-1,TRBJ2-7,CSARDYLDEQYF,TGCAGTGCTAGAGATTACTTGGACGAGCAGTACTTC
.,few,TRBV5-1,TRBJ2-6,CASARLGGANVLTF,TGCGCCAGCGCCAGGTTGGGTGGGGCCAACGTCCTGACTTTC
.,.,TRBV20-1,TRBJ2-7,CSAGAVTYEQYF,TGCAGTGCTGGGGCGGTGACCTACGAGCAGTACTTC
.,.,TRBV6-6,TRBJ2-7,CASRGGDSGEQYF,TGTGCCAGCAGGGGGGGAGATTCGGGAGAGCAGTACTTC
.,many,TRBV7-9,TRBJ1-1,CASSAGHPNTEAFF,TGTGCCAGCAGCGCGGGGCACCCGAACACTGAAGCTTTCTTT
.,.,TRBV12-3/TRBV12-4,TRBJ1-2,CASSLGGGRGVYGYTF,TGTGCCAGCAGTTTAGGAGGCGGCAGGGGAGTCTATGGCTACACCTTC
.,few,TRBV12-3/TRBV12-4,TRBJ1-6,CASSLAWQSNSPLHF,TGTGCCAGCAGTTTAGCATGGCAGTCCAATTCACCCCTCCACTTT
.,many,TRBV12-3/TRBV12-4,TRBJ2-5,CASSVGFQETQYF,TGTGCCAGCAGTGTCGGGTTCCAAGAGACCCAGTACTTC
.,.,TRBV27,TRBJ2-3,CASSSPLRDPKTDTQYF,TGTGCCAGCAGTTCCCCTCTCCGGGACCCCAAGACAGATACGCAGTATTTT
.,few,TRBV12-3/TRBV12-4,TRBJ1-1,CASLPSGNTEAFF,TGTGCCAGCCTACCTAGCGGGAACACTGAAGCTTTCTTT
.,few,TRBV6-1,TRBJ2-7,CASRRGFLNYEQYF,TGTGCCAGCCGCCGTGGGTTCTTAAACTACGAGCAGTACTTC
.,.,TRBV24-1,TRBJ2-1,CATSGKRNEQFF,TGTGCCACCAGTGGGAAAAGGAATGAGCAGTTCTTC
TRBD1,.,TRBV27,TRBJ1-5,CASSSQGGRQPQHF,TGTGCCAGCAGTTCTCAAGGGGGCCGTCAGCCCCAGCATTTT
.,many,TRBV5-1,TRBJ2-7,CASRDSYEQYF,TGCGCCAGCAGGGACTCCTACGAGCAGTACTTC
.,many,TRBV12-3/TRBV12-4,TRBJ2-7,CASSSGRVYEQYF,TGTGCCAGCAGTTCTGGACGGGTTTACGAGCAGTACTTC
TRBD1,many,TRBV12-3/TRBV12-4,TRBJ2-1,CASSLGAGQGVNEQFF,TGTGCCAGCAGTTTAGGGGCGGGACAGGGGGTTAATGAGCAGTTCTTC
.,.,TRBV5-1,TRBJ1-6,CASSLGDSGSPLHF,TGCGCCAGCAGCTTGGGGGACTCCGGTTCACCCCTCCACTTT